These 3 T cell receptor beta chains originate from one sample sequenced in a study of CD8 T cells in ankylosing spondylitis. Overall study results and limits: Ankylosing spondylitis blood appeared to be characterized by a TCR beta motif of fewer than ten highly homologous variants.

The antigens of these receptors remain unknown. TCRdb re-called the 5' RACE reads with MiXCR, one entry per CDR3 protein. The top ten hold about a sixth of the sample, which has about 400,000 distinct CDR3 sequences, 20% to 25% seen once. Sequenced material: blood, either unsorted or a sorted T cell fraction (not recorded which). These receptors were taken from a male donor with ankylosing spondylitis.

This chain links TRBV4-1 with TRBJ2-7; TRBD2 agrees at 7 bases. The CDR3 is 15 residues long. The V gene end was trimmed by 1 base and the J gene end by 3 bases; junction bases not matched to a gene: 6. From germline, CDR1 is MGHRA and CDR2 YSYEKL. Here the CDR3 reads CASSQGYGRSYEQYF. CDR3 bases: TGCGCCAGCAGCCAAGGGTACGGGAGGAGCTACGAGCAGTACTTC.

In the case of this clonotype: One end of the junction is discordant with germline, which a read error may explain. The CDR3 DNA is TGTGCCAGCAGTTTATCGGGGGAGGGCTCCAACGAGCAGTACTTC. Its translation: CASSLSGEGSNEQYF. The chain is built from TRBV27 and TRBJ2-7, with TRBD2 matching 7 bases. There are 15 residues in the CDR3. Germline-derived CDR1 and CDR2 are MNHEY and SMNVEV (reference sequence).

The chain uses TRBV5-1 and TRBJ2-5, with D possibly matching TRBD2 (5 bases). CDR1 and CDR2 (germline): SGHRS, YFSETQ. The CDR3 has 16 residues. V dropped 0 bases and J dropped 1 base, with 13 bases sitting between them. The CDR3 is CASSLAVGETQETQYF. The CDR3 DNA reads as TGCGCCAGCAGCTTGGCCGTCGGGGAAACCCAAGAGACCCAGTACTTC.